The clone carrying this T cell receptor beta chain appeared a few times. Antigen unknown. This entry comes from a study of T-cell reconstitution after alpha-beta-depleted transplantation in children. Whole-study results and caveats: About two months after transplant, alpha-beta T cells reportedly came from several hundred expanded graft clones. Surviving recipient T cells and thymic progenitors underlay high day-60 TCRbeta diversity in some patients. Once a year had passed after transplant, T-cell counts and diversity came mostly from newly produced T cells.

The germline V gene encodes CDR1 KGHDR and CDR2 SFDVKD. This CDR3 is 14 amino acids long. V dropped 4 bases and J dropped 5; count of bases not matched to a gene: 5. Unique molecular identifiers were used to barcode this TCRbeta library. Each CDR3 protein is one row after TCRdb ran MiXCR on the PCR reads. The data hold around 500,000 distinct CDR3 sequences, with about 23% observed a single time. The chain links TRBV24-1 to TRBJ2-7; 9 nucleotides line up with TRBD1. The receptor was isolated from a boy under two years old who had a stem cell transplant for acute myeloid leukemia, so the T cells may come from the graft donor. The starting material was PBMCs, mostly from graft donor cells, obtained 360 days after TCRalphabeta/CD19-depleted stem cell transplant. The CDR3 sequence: CATSEGTGYNEQYF. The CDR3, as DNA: TGTGCCACCAGTGAGGGGACAGGGTACAACGAGCAGTACTTC.